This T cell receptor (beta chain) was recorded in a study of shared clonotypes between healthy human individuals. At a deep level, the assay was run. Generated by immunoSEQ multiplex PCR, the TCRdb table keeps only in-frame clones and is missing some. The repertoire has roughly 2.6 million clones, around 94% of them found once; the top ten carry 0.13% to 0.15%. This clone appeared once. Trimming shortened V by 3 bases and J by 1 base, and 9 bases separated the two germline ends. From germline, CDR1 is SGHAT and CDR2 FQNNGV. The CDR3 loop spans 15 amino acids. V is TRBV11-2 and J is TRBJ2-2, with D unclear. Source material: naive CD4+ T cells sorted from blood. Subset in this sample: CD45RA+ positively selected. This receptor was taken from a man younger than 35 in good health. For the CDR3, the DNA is TGTGCCAGCAGCTTGGAGCAAATGAACACCGGGGAGCTGTTTTTT. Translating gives CASSLEQMNTGELFF.